The 5 T cell receptor beta chains below come from one sample, sequenced in a study of T-cell reconstitution after alpha-beta-depleted transplantation in children. Construction of the TCRbeta library involved unique molecular identifiers. MiXCR was run by TCRdb on the PCR reads, yielding one entry per CDR3 protein. This table has 330,000 or so distinct CDR3 sequences, around a tenth appearing once. Sequencing was performed on PBMCs, taken before TCRalphabeta/CD19-depleted stem cell transplant. These receptors were obtained from a boy younger than two with acute myeloid leukemia, due to receive a stem cell transplant.

The J gene is TRBJ2-1, the V gene TRBV11-2, with 8 bases that match TRBD2. Trimming took 0 bases from V and 2 from J; bases not matched to a gene: 12. The CDR3 is 19 amino acids. Germline V gene sequence: CDR1 SGHAT, CDR2 FQNNGV. The CDR3 DNA reads TGTGCCAGCAGCTTAGATCGCGGGGGGCCTATTACTACCTACAATGAGCAGTTCTTC. Its translation: CASSLDRGGPITTYNEQFF.

This clonotype was counted at least ten times. This chain connects TRBV7-9 to TRBJ1-1; D perhaps matches TRBD1 (6 bases). The CDR3 consists of 15 residues. Between the trimmed V and J ends, which lost 4 bases and 1 base, there was a span of 13 bases. CDR1 SEHNR and CDR2 FQNEAQ come from the germline V gene (reference sequence). CDR3 sequence reads: CASSSYRAENTEAFF. CDR3 sequence (DNA): TGTGCCAGCAGCTCGTACAGGGCCGAGAACACTGAAGCTTTCTTT.

Ten or more counts support this clonotype. The rearrangement links TRBV6-2 or TRBV6-3 to TRBJ2-7; the match to TRBD1 covers 8 bases. V was clipped by 5 bases and J by 7 bases; unmatched bases: 4. Per germline, CDR1 MNHEY and CDR2 SVGEGT. This CDR3 comprises 12 residues. CDR3 sequence reads: CASSQGAGEQYF. In DNA, the CDR3 is TGTGCCAGCAGTCAGGGGGCTGGGGAGCAGTACTTC.

The chain joins TRBV7-2 to TRBJ2-1, with D perhaps matching TRBD2 (6 bases). CDR1 and CDR2 from the germline V gene are SGHTA and FQGNSA. The CDR3 sequence is 15 residues long. Trimming took 0 bases from V and 5 from J, leaving 11 bases between them. CDR3 sequence: CASSLASGQHNEQFF. CDR3 DNA sequence: TGTGCCAGCAGCTTAGCTAGCGGCCAACACAATGAGCAGTTCTTC.

The DNA of the CDR3 is TGCAGTGCTAGATCGGGGACAGGACCGGAGACCCAGTACTTC. This codes for CSARSGTGPETQYF. The rearrangement links TRBV20-1 to TRBJ2-5, with 8 bases fitting TRBD1. The CDR3 has 14 amino acids. The junction had 7 bases not matched to a gene; V was cut back by 2 bases and J by 5 bases. CDR1 is DFQATT and CDR2 is SNEGSKA in the germline V gene (reference sequence).